A single sample gave rise to the 29 T cell receptor beta chains below, sequenced in a study of identical twins. TCRdb fed the 5' RACE reads into MiXCR, producing one record per CDR3 protein. The repertoire holds over 200,000 distinct CDR3 sequences, with around 10% as singletons. Input material: memory (CD45RO+) T cells sorted from blood. Receptors originate from a woman between 18 and 29 years old in good health.

At least ten counts were recorded for this clonotype. The CDR3 DNA follows: TGTGCCAGCAGCCCCGTACTCCTCGGGGAGCTGTTTTTT. Residues: CASSPVLLGELFF. The chain links TRBV7-2 to TRBJ2-2, with D uncertain. CDR1 and CDR2 (germline): SGHTA, FQGNSA. The germline V and J ends were trimmed by 5 bases and 7 bases, with 11 bases remaining between them. CDR3 length: 13 amino acids.

This clonotype has more than one count but fewer than ten. This rearrangement joins TRBV9 to TRBJ2-5; D is tentatively TRBD1 or TRBD2 (5 bases each). The CDR3 is made up of 15 amino acids. Trimming took 1 base from V and 3 from J, leaving 13 bases between them. CDR1 SGDLS and CDR2 YYNGEE come from the germline V gene. The CDR3 sequence: CASSVRGEGKETQYF. In DNA form, the CDR3 reads TGTGCCAGCAGCGTACGAGGGGAAGGGAAAGAGACCCAGTACTTC.

The V call is TRBV6-2 or TRBV6-3, the J call TRBJ2-5; tentatively, D is TRBD2 (5 bases). Germline V gives CDR1 MNHEY, CDR2 SVGEGT. This CDR3 has 13 residues. With 5 bases removed from V and 6 bases from J, the gap between germline ends came to 13 bases. As DNA, the CDR3 is TGTGCCAGCAGTCCGAGGGAGTTGCAGACCCAGTACTTC. Translating it yields CASSPRELQTQYF.

This clonotype was counted ten times or more. V gene TRBV5-1 combines with J gene TRBJ2-1, with 13 bases fitting TRBD2. V shed 3 bases and J 7 bases; nucleotides not matched to a gene: 7. The CDR3 loop spans 16 amino acids. Germline V gene lookup returns CDR1 SGHRS and CDR2 YFSETQ. The CDR3 region is CASSSLTSGRFNEQFF. For the CDR3, the DNA is TGCGCCAGCAGCTCCCTGACTAGCGGGAGGTTTAATGAGCAGTTCTTC. The entire variable domain, with the rest obtained from reference TRBV5-1 and TRBJ2-1, is as follows: KAGVTQTPRYLIKTRGQQVTLSCSPISGHRSVSWYQQTPGQGLQFLFEYFSETQRNKGNFPGRFSGRQFSNSRSEMNVSTLELGDSALYLCASSSLTSGRFNEQFFGPGTRLTVL.

This clonotype appeared a few times. The V call is TRBV6-4, the J call TRBJ2-2, with 9 positions matching TRBD2. The V gene end was trimmed by 5 bases and the J gene end by 4 bases; junction bases not matched to a gene: 5. Germline V gene sequence: CDR1 MRHNA, CDR2 SNTAGT. The CDR3 covers 15 residues. CDR3 loop: CASSPAGGSTGELFF. In DNA form, the CDR3 reads TGTGCCAGCAGTCCCGCGGGGGGGTCCACCGGGGAGCTGTTTTTT.

V is TRBV6-5 and J is TRBJ2-7, with 7 bases identical to TRBD2. The CDR3 sequence is 15 residues long. The germline V gene has CDR1 MNHEY and CDR2 SVGAGI. With V trimmed by 2 bases and J by 4 bases, 8 bases remained unmatched. The DNA of the CDR3 is TGTGCCAGCAGTTACCCATCGGGGGGTAGGTACGAGCAGTACTTC. Translating it yields CASSYPSGGRYEQYF.

This clonotype was picked up a small number of times. V is TRBV28 and J is TRBJ2-4; 7 nucleotides line up with TRBD1. The V segment lost 6 bases and the J segment 3 bases; nucleotides outside the gene matches: 17. This CDR3 is 18 amino acids long. Per germline, CDR1 MDHEN and CDR2 SYDVKM. The CDR3 loop is CASSRNLRDRKFKNIQYF. The CDR3 DNA sequence: TGTGCCAGCAGCCGAAACCTCCGGGACAGAAAGTTCAAAAACATTCAGTACTTC.

This clonotype was seen a few times. This chain joins TRBV29-1 and TRBJ1-1; no firm D call. The V end lost 4 bases, the J end lost 0 bases, and 9 bases lay between the germline ends. The CDR3 spans 13 residues. Germline loops: CDR1 SQVTM, CDR2 ANQGSEA. CDR3 in amino acids: CSVAEVMNTEAFF. The CDR3 coding sequence is TGCAGCGTTGCGGAGGTCATGAACACTGAAGCTTTCTTT.

The gene calls are TRBV29-1 and TRBJ2-1; D is uncertain. Per germline, CDR1 SQVTM and CDR2 ANQGSEA. This CDR3 is 9 amino acids long. V was shortened by 7 bases and J by 10 bases, with 8 bases between the two germline ends. The chain's CDR3 is CSGPREQFF. CDR3 in DNA: TGCAGCGGTCCAAGGGAGCAGTTCTTC.

This clonotype has a handful of counts. This CDR3 reads CASSPGTHSNEQFF. In DNA form, the CDR3 reads TGCGCCAGCAGCCCCGGGACGCACAGCAATGAGCAGTTCTTC. The chain couples TRBV5-1 to TRBJ2-1; either TRBD1 or TRBD2 may fit D (5 bases each). V was clipped by 4 bases and J by 6 bases, with 14 bases between them. This CDR3 region has 14 residues. CDR1 SGHRS and CDR2 YFSETQ come from the germline V gene.

This clonotype has a handful of counts. The chain uses TRBV11-2 and TRBJ2-1, with 11 bases lining up with TRBD2. The CDR3 is 16 residues long. In germline, CDR1 is SGHAT, CDR2 FQNNGV. The junction had 5 bases not matched to a gene; V was cut back by 5 bases and J by 2 bases. CDR3 loop: CASSVTTSGAYNEQFF. CDR3 DNA: TGTGCCAGCAGCGTAACGACTAGCGGGGCCTACAATGAGCAGTTCTTC.

This clonotype was seen ten or more times. The chain has TRBV6-5 and TRBJ2-3, with TRBD1 matching 8 bases. Unmatched junction bases numbered 5, after V lost 0 bases and J lost 0 bases. Per germline, CDR1 MNHEY and CDR2 SVGAGI. The CDR3 has 17 amino acids. Written as DNA, the CDR3 is TGTGCCAGCAGTTACTCTCAGGGGGCGGCTAGCACAGATACGCAGTATTTT. It is translated as CASSYSQGAASTDTQYF.

This clonotype was detected ten times or more. V gene TRBV7-9 combines with J gene TRBJ2-5, with 13 bases lining up with TRBD2. The length of the CDR3 is 15 residues. Germline trimming cut 1 base from V and 5 bases from J; bases unmatched to any gene: 1. CDR1 is SEHNR, CDR2 FQNEAQ, per germline (reference sequence). CDR3 amino acids: CASSLGTSGSETQYF. The CDR3 DNA follows: TGTGCCAGCAGCTTAGGGACTAGCGGGAGCGAGACCCAGTACTTC.

The V and J genes are TRBV10-1 and TRBJ2-1, with D maybe TRBD2 (5 bases). The CDR3 runs to 14 residues. Germline CDR1 is WNHNN and CDR2 is SYGVQD (reference sequence). V lost 2 bases to trimming and J lost 4 bases, with 9 bases between them. The CDR3 protein is CASSETRGYNEQFF. Written as DNA, the CDR3 is TGCGCCAGCAGTGAGACCCGAGGGTACAATGAGCAGTTCTTC.

The CDR3, as DNA: TGTGCCAGCAGCCCTCTGCTAGCGGAGAACACCGGGGAGCTGTTTTTT. Translating gives CASSPLLAENTGELFF. The rearrangement links TRBV11-2 to TRBJ2-2; TRBD2 agrees at 7 bases. Trimming took 5 bases from V and 1 from J; bases not matched to a gene: 7. The CDR3 has 16 residues. Germline-derived CDR1 and CDR2 are SGHAT and FQNNGV.

This clonotype was seen only a few times. This chain connects TRBV5-1 to TRBJ2-7, with D possibly TRBD1 on 6 matching bases. Germline loops: CDR1 SGHRS, CDR2 YFSETQ. With 7 bases removed from V and 7 bases from J, the gap between germline ends came to 21 bases. The CDR3 is 14 residues long. DNA for the CDR3: TGCGCCAGCTCCCACAGGGACCTAGGTTCGGAGCAGTACTTC. Amino acids: CASSHRDLGSEQYF.

This clonotype was found a few times. J is TRBJ1-2 and V is TRBV6-2 or TRBV6-3; tentative D call: TRBD1 (6 bases). Germline CDR1 reads MNHEY; CDR2 reads SVGEGT. CDR3 length: 12 amino acids. The V end lost 1 base, the J end lost 9 bases, and 9 bases lay between the germline ends. The chain's CDR3 is CASSYWQGSYTF. Written as DNA, the CDR3 is TGTGCCAGCAGTTACTGGCAGGGGAGCTACACCTTC.

This clonotype was recorded at least ten times. The V gene is TRBV6-5, the J gene TRBJ1-6; D is ambiguous. The V gene's germline CDR1 is MNHEY and CDR2 SVGAGI. CDR3 length: 13 residues. V was shortened by 0 bases and J by 6 bases, with 3 bases between the two germline ends. The CDR3 reads CASSYSANSPLHF. The CDR3 DNA sequence: TGTGCCAGCAGTTACTCCGCTAATTCACCCCTCCACTTT.

In its sample, this clonotype was seen a few times. The rearrangement joins TRBV27 to TRBJ1-2, with 8 bases fitting TRBD1. CDR3 length: 14 residues. Germline V CDR1 and CDR2: MNHEY, SMNVEV (reference sequence). Trimming at V came to 5 bases and at J to 3 bases, leaving 5 bases not matched to a gene. CDR3 coding DNA: TGTGCCAGCAGTCCCGGGGGACAGGACTATGGCTACACCTTC. Protein sequence: CASSPGGQDYGYTF.

This clonotype was detected ten times or more. The J gene is TRBJ2-7, the V gene TRBV12-3 or TRBV12-4, with D possibly TRBD2 on 5 matching bases. Trimming took off 6 bases at V and 6 bases at J, with 15 bases between the two ends. The CDR3 is made up of 13 amino acids. The CDR3 bases are TGTGCCAGCAGCTACCTCCTAGCCGGCGAGCAGTACTTC. Encoded protein: CASSYLLAGEQYF.

This clonotype was detected only a few times. The rearrangement links TRBV29-1 to TRBJ2-7, with D tentatively TRBD1 (5 bases). This CDR3 has 20 residues. Looked up from germline, CDR1 is SQVTM and CDR2 is ANQGSEA. The V end was cut by 6 bases, the J end by 2 bases, with 35 bases between. The CDR3 nucleotides read TGCAGCGTACAAACCAAAAGCGACAGTTCCAAAAGGGAACTTACCTACGAGCAGTACTTC. Translated: CSVQTKSDSSKRELTYEQYF.

The chain joins TRBV6-1 to TRBJ2-5, with no clear D. Germline CDR1 is MNHNS and CDR2 is SASEGT. CDR3 length: 13 residues. V was shortened by 6 bases and J by 5 bases, with 13 bases between the two germline ends. CDR3 nucleotides: TGTGCCAGCAGGAGGCCCCTTGGGGAGACCCAGTACTTC. It yields the protein CASRRPLGETQYF.

The sample holds many counts of this clonotype. The V and J genes are TRBV10-2 and TRBJ1-4, with D tentatively TRBD1 (6 bases). The V gene lost 6 bases and the J gene lost 11 bases, with 16 bases spanning the gap. CDR1 is WSHSY, CDR2 SAAADI, per germline. CDR3 length: 13 residues. The CDR3 coding sequence is TGCGCCAGCAGACCCGGCGGGAGGGGGAAACTGTTTTTT. Its translation: CASRPGGRGKLFF.

V gene TRBV5-1 combines with J gene TRBJ2-5, with D unclear. Trimming shortened V by 4 bases and J by 5 bases, and 9 bases separated the two germline ends. Germline CDR1 and CDR2: SGHRS and YFSETQ. This CDR3 comprises 12 residues. The CDR3 here is CASSPSMETQYF. The CDR3 DNA is TGCGCCAGCAGCCCCTCCATGGAGACCCAGTACTTC.

CDR3 DNA: TGTGCCAGCACAACTTCCCGGGGGGAGACCCAGTACTTC. It codes for CASTTSRGETQYF. The rearrangement links TRBV6-1 to TRBJ2-5; D may be TRBD2 (6 bases). Trimming removed 7 bases from V and 5 bases from J, with 14 bases in between. CDR3 size: 13 residues. Germline V lookup: CDR1 MNHNS, CDR2 SASEGT.

The rearrangement links TRBV12-3 or TRBV12-4 to TRBJ2-1; 10 nucleotides match TRBD1. CDR3 length equals 16 residues. Trimming at V came to 3 bases and at J to 8 bases, leaving 10 bases not matched to a gene. The CDR3 spells CASSFRPGQGSYEQFF. CDR3 bases: TGTGCCAGCAGTTTTCGGCCGGGACAGGGGTCCTATGAGCAGTTCTTC.

The chain recombines TRBV7-2 with TRBJ2-1, with D possibly being TRBD2 (6 bases). V gave up 4 bases and J gave up 7 bases, with 17 bases separating them. The V gene's germline CDR1 is SGHTA and CDR2 FQGNSA. The CDR3 runs to 15 residues. CDR3 in DNA: TGTGCCAGCAGCTCAACAGTGATTAGCGGAAATGAGCAGTTCTTC. Residues: CASSSTVISGNEQFF.

This clonotype showed up just a few times. The chain employs TRBV6-5 and TRBJ2-3; perhaps TRBD2 as D (6 bases). The CDR3 has 14 residues. Germline loops: CDR1 MNHEY, CDR2 SVGAGI. Trimming stripped 5 bases from V and 4 bases from J, with 13 bases between. In DNA, the CDR3 is TGTGCCAGCAGTACTAGAGGGAGGTCAGATACGCAGTATTTT. Translating it yields CASSTRGRSDTQYF.

In DNA form, the CDR3 reads TGTGCCAGCAGCAGAGGGACGGGAAAACTGTTTTTT. This encodes CASSRGTGKLFF. The rearrangement links TRBV3-1 to TRBJ1-4; perhaps TRBD1 as D (5 bases). V lost 5 bases to trimming and J lost 10 bases, with 11 bases between them. The CDR3 totals 12 residues. Per the germline V gene, CDR1 is LGHDT and CDR2 is YNNKEL (reference sequence).